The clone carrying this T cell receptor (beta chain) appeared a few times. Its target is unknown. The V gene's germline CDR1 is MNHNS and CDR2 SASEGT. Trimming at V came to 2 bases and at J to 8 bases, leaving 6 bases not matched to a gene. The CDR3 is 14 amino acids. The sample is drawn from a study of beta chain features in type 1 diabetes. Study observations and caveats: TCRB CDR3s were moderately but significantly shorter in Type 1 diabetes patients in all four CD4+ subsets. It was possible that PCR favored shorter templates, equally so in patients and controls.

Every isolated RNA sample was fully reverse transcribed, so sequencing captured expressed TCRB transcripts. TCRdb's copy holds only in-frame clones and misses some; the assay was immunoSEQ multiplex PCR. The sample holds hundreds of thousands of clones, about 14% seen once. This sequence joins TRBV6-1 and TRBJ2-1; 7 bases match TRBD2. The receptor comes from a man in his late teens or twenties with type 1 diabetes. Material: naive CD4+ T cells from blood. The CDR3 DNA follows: TGTGCCAGCAGTGAAACGGGAGGACGGGATGAGCAGTTCTTC. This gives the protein CASSETGGRDEQFF.